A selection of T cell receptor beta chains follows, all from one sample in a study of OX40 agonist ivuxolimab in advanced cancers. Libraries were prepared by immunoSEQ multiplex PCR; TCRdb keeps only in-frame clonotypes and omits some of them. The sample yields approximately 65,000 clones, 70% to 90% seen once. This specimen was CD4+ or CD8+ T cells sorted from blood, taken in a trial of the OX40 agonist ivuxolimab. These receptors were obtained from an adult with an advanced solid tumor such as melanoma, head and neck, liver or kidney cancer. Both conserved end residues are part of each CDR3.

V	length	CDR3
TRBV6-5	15	CASSPGLAGAETQYF
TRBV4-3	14	CASSQDDREDEQFF
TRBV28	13	CASSSGPVGGYTF
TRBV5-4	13	CASSLDSPETQYF
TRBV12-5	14	CASGLGTSAGEQYF
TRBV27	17	CASSLDRGPPRAYEQYF
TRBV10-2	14	CASSPWEGTYGYTF
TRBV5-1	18	CASSPTDGRKGFNTEAFF
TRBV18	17	CASSPPAGLAAQETQYF
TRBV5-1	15	CASSSGLGTPYEQYF
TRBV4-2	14	CASSHRAGEDEQYF
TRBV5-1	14	CASSSSLGGYGYTF
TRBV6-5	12	CASRAIPNVLTF
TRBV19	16	CASSIRTATMNTEAFF
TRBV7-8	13	CASRLPSGNEQYF
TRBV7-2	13	CASSLAANYGYTF
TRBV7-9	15	CASSFRLGGYNEQFF
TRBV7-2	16	CASSLGTRQDPYGYTF
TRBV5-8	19	CASSLTWASGGPSTDTQYF
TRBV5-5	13	CASSLGPNQPQHF
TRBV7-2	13	CASSRGPDQPQHF
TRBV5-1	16	CASSSKPPGLGETQYF
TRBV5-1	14	CASSTGRNNEKLFF
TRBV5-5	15	CASSSGTSGSSEQFF
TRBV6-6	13	CASSRDRTDTQYF
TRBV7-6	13	CASSSYSNQPQHF
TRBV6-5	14	CASSRTSGTYEQYF
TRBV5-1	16	CASSLLTGMNSYEQYF
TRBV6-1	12	CASKRGGSGYTF
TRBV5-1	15	CASSTSGTSTDTQYF
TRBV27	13	CASSWGRDQPQHF
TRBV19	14	CASTQGGGTDTQYF
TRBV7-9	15	CASSLGLDREYGYTF
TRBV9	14	CASSVVWEAGELFF
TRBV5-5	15	CASSKDRARTDTQYF
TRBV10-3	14	CAIGALAGASEQYF
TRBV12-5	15	CASGFSGQGKDGYTF
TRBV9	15	CASSPTGTHGETQYF
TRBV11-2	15	CASSLQGASYNEQFF
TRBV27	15	CASSYYPLYNSPLHF
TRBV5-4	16	CASSWGPGLAGSEQYF
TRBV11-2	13	CASSSGIYQPQHF
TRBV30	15	CAWTRPPDGTYGYTF
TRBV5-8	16	CASSTGTSLNTGELFF
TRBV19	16	CASSRGPRGSSYEQYF
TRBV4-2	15	CASSQDLPGANVLTF
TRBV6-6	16	CASSYSTGQGVYEQYF
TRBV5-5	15	CASSGGPGDSYEQYF
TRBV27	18	CASSLQAGGASSYNEQFF
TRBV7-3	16	CASSESGSYSYNEQFF
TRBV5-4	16	CASSRDGVLNSYEQYF
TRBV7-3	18	CASSEQPGLAAPTDTQYF